Below, 30 T cell receptor beta chains from the same sample are listed, as sequenced in a study of T-cell memory formation after mild COVID-19. Each CDR3 protein gets one entry after TCRdb re-called the 5' RACE reads with MiXCR. The sample lists around 370,000 distinct CDR3 sequences, over 20% seen once, with approximately 12% in the top ten. The specimen sequenced was PBMCs or a T cell subset sorted from them (not recorded which). Receptors originate from an adult woman who had mild COVID-19 (a few samples of this study predate the infection). Cell type and time point are not known.

This chain connects TRBV12-3 or TRBV12-4 to TRBJ1-6; TRBD1 is a possible D gene (6 bases). Trimming shortened V by 2 bases and J by 5 bases, and 10 bases separated the two germline ends. CDR3 length equals 15 residues. The CDR3 sequence is CASSLRGADNSPLHF. CDR3 coding DNA: TGTGCCAGCAGTTTAAGGGGGGCCGATAATTCACCCCTCCACTTT.

This clonotype was counted between two and nine times. This chain joins TRBV5-6 and TRBJ2-7; D may be TRBD1 (6 bases). CDR3 size: 15 residues. Germline V gene lookup returns CDR1 SGHDT and CDR2 YYEEEE. V was cut by 4 bases and J by 4 bases, with 18 bases left in between. The CDR3 spells CASSGRRTVQYEQYF. The CDR3 coding sequence is TGTGCCAGCAGCGGTCGTAGGACAGTTCAGTACGAGCAGTACTTC.

V usage is TRBV10-3 and J usage is TRBJ2-3; TRBD1 is a possible D gene (7 bases). Deletions cut 10 bases from V and 2 bases from J, with 16 bases between. This CDR3 is built from 14 residues. Germline V CDR1 and CDR2: ENHRY, SYGVKD. The CDR3 DNA reads as TGTGCCAACGGAGGGACAGCCCCCACAGATACGCAGTATTTT. This translates into CANGGTAPTDTQYF.

The rearrangement joins TRBV29-1 to TRBJ2-7, with unresolved D. Trimming pared 5 bases from V and 2 bases from J, leaving 13 bases between. This CDR3 is built from 13 residues. Germline V CDR1 and CDR2: SQVTM, ANQGSEA. CDR3 DNA: TGCAGCGTTCGTGGCGGTGGGGCCTACGAGCAGTACTTC. Its protein is CSVRGGGAYEQYF.

This sequence joins TRBV7-8 and TRBJ2-1; 7 nucleotides match TRBD1. The CDR3 has 20 residues. The V and J ends lost 5 bases and 4 bases, in that order; junction bases with no gene match: 23. Germline values: CDR1 SGHVS, CDR2 FQNEAQ. Here the CDR3 reads CASSLPRVSGSRGSYNEQFF. The CDR3 DNA follows: TGTGCCAGCAGCCTCCCCCGCGTATCCGGCAGCAGGGGGAGTTACAATGAGCAGTTCTTC.

This clonotype was observed a handful of times. CDR3 in amino acids: CAMTSGANTGELFF. In nucleotides, the CDR3 is TGTGCCATGACTAGCGGTGCGAACACCGGGGAGCTGTTTTTT. The chain has TRBV10-3 and TRBJ2-2; 9 bases fit TRBD2. From germline, CDR1 is ENHRY and CDR2 SYGVKD. This CDR3 comprises 14 residues. Trimming took 9 bases from V and 0 from J; bases not matched to a gene: 2.

This clonotype has only a few counts. The rearrangement uses TRBV3-1 and TRBJ1-2; D perhaps matches TRBD1 (6 bases). V shed 4 bases and J shed 4 bases, with 13 bases lying between them. CDR3 length equals 14 residues. From germline, CDR1 is LGHDT and CDR2 YNNKEL (reference sequence). The CDR3 protein is CASSRQDILYGYTF. Here the CDR3 DNA reads TGTGCCAGCAGCCGACAGGACATCCTCTATGGCTACACCTTC.

This clonotype was observed at least ten times. The chain combines TRBV12-3 or TRBV12-4 with TRBJ2-1; 9 positions match TRBD2. This CDR3 region has 15 residues. With V trimmed by 5 bases and J by 9 bases, 11 bases remained unmatched. CDR3 residues: CASSQSGGRESEQFF. CDR3 nucleotides: TGTGCCAGCAGTCAAAGCGGGGGGCGAGAGAGTGAGCAGTTCTTC.

This rearrangement joins TRBV7-9 to TRBJ2-7; D might be TRBD1 (6 bases). The CDR3 extends over 14 amino acids. Looked up from germline, CDR1 is SEHNR and CDR2 is FQNEAQ (reference sequence). Trimming shortened V by 5 bases and J by 3 bases, and 14 bases separated the two germline ends. The CDR3 DNA is TGTGCCAGCAGCCCACGGACAGCAGACTACGAGCAGTACTTC. It translates to CASSPRTADYEQYF.

Only a few counts were recorded for this clonotype. The chain uses TRBV12-5 and TRBJ1-1; D may be TRBD1 (5 bases). CDR3 length equals 12 residues. V lost 7 bases, J lost 12 bases, and 18 bases lay in between. Germline V gene lookup returns CDR1 LGHNT and CDR2 FRNRAP. The CDR3 loop reads CASARSGLETFF. Written as DNA, the CDR3 is TGTGCTAGTGCCCGCTCGGGACTAGAGACTTTCTTT. Looking up the rest from reference TRBV12-5 and TRBJ1-1 gives the full variable domain: DARVTQTPRHKVTEMGQEVTMRCQPILGHNTVFWYRQTMMQGLELLAYFRNRAPLDDSGMPKDRFSAEMPDATLATLKIQPSEPRDSAVYFCASARSGLETFFGQGTRLTVV.

This clonotype occurred a few times. The rearrangement uses TRBV6-5 and TRBJ2-7; D is perhaps TRBD1 (5 bases). V lost 10 bases to trimming and J lost 3 bases, with 13 bases between them. Germline CDR1 and CDR2: MNHEY and SVGAGI. This CDR3 is built from 12 residues. The DNA for the CDR3 is TGTGCCACCGGCTTCAGGGACTACGAGCAGTACTTC. It yields the protein CATGFRDYEQYF.

This clonotype appeared once. The chain is built from TRBV6-2 or TRBV6-3 and TRBJ1-6; D is unresolved. This CDR3 region has 11 residues. The V gene's germline CDR1 is MNHEY and CDR2 SVGEGT. V lost 7 bases and J 10 bases, leaving 8 bases between the germline ends. This CDR3 reads CASTSVSPLHF. For the CDR3, the DNA is TGTGCCAGCACCTCCGTCTCACCCCTCCACTTT.

The chain combines TRBV7-2 with TRBJ2-1; D perhaps matches TRBD2 (5 bases). This CDR3 region has 17 residues. Germline CDR1 is SGHTA and CDR2 is FQGNSA. The V end lost 5 bases, the J end lost 7 bases, and 24 bases lay between the germline ends. The CDR3 sequence is CASSPNFGGHNRNEQFF. CDR3 DNA sequence: TGTGCCAGCAGCCCGAACTTTGGCGGGCACAATAGGAATGAGCAGTTCTTC.

This chain uses TRBV29-1 with TRBJ2-7; D remains unclear. The CDR3 length is 13 residues. Germline CDR1 is SQVTM and CDR2 is ANQGSEA. Trimming stripped 7 bases from V and 5 bases from J, with 18 bases between. CDR3 nucleotide sequence: TGCAGCGGATGCGCCTTCGATGTCAACGAGCAGTACTTC. It yields the protein CSGCAFDVNEQYF.

The gene calls are TRBV10-2 and TRBJ2-2, with D uncertain. The CDR3 has 14 amino acids. Trimming left V 3 bases short and J 4 bases short, with 9 bases between. The germline V gene has CDR1 WSHSY and CDR2 SAAADI. The CDR3 nucleotides are TGCGCCAGCAGTGACTCTGCCAGCACCGGGGAGCTGTTTTTT. Encoded protein: CASSDSASTGELFF.

J is TRBJ2-1 and V is TRBV20-1, with a possible D match to TRBD1 (6 bases). Germline V lookup: CDR1 DFQATT, CDR2 SNEGSKA (reference sequence). This CDR3 is 15 amino acids long. V lost 3 bases, J lost 1 base, and 13 bases lay in between. In DNA, the CDR3 is TGCAGTGCTAGTTTGTGGGACACTTCCTACAATGAGCAGTTCTTC. Its translation: CSASLWDTSYNEQFF.

The chain has TRBV4-2 and TRBJ2-3, with D perhaps TRBD1 (6 bases). Trimming stripped 0 bases from V and 0 bases from J, with 13 bases between. The CDR3 runs to 17 residues. Germline V gene lookup returns CDR1 LGHNA and CDR2 YNFKEQ. Here the CDR3 reads CASSQEPRGSSTDTQYF. DNA for the CDR3: TGTGCCAGCAGCCAAGAGCCGAGGGGGAGTAGCACAGATACGCAGTATTTT.

This clonotype was detected only a few times. The chain couples TRBV29-1 to TRBJ2-7, with 10 bases aligning to TRBD1. V lost 0 bases and J lost 4; bases outside the gene matches: 6. The CDR3 runs to 15 residues. Per germline, CDR1 SQVTM and CDR2 ANQGSEA. The CDR3 DNA reads as TGCAGCGTTGAAGACTGGGACAGGGGCCGGTACGAGCAGTACTTC. It translates to CSVEDWDRGRYEQYF.

This clonotype was recorded a few times. The chain links TRBV20-1 to TRBJ1-5; D is possibly TRBD1 (5 bases). The CDR3 extends over 16 amino acids. Germline-derived CDR1 and CDR2 are DFQATT and SNEGSKA (reference sequence). V lost 0 bases and J lost 4, with 16 bases in between. The DNA for the CDR3 is TGCAGTGCTAGAGATTCTCGCAGGGCCGGGAATCAGCCCCAGCATTTT. Translation gives CSARDSRRAGNQPQHF.

The chain combines TRBV12-3 or TRBV12-4 with TRBJ2-3, with 8 positions matching TRBD1. With 6 bases clipped from V and 6 bases from J, the junction kept 11 bases outside the gene matches. This CDR3 comprises 15 residues. In DNA, the CDR3 is TGTGCCAGCAGCAGCCGGACAGGGTGGGTGGATACGCAGTATTTT. It specifies CASSSRTGWVDTQYF.

This clonotype has just a few counts. The CDR3 spells CASSLQARRQYF. The CDR3 DNA is TGTGCCAGCAGTCTCCAGGCTCGGCGCCAGTACTTC. The V gene is TRBV28, the J gene TRBJ2-5; D not resolved. The CDR3 sequence is 12 residues long. Trimming left V 5 bases short and J 10 bases short, with 14 bases between. Germline assignment: CDR1 MDHEN and CDR2 SYDVKM.

The rearrangement joins TRBV7-9 to TRBJ2-1, with D perhaps matching TRBD1 (6 bases). The CDR3 spans 15 residues. CDR1 is SEHNR and CDR2 is FQNEAQ in the germline V gene (reference sequence). V lost 4 bases to trimming and J lost 3 bases, with 13 bases between them. CDR3 in DNA: TGTGCCAGCAGCTCTCAGGACAGACGCTACAATGAGCAGTTCTTC. The encoded protein is CASSSQDRRYNEQFF.

This clonotype occurred a few times. V and J are TRBV6-5 and TRBJ2-3, with a possible D match to TRBD1 (6 bases). The CDR3 has 15 residues. V lost 7 bases, J lost 4 bases, and 18 bases lay in between. Germline assignment: CDR1 MNHEY and CDR2 SVGAGI. The CDR3 DNA reads as TGTGCCAGCACTTCCTTAGGGACATCCGCAGATACGCAGTATTTT. It is translated as CASTSLGTSADTQYF.

This clonotype occurred a few times. DNA for the CDR3: TGTGCCAGCAGCCCCAACCGCGAGACCCAGTACTTC. Its protein is CASSPNRETQYF. This chain joins TRBV7-3 and TRBJ2-5; no firm D call. The CDR3 covers 12 residues. Germline V gives CDR1 SGHTA, CDR2 FQGTGA. Trimming cost V 5 bases and J 5 bases, with 9 bases left between them.

The genes are TRBV24-1 and TRBJ1-5; TRBD1 matches 9 bases. There are 15 residues in the CDR3. Per germline, CDR1 KGHDR and CDR2 SFDVKD. J lost 6 bases, V lost 9 bases, and 11 bases had no gene match. CDR3 in amino acids: CATRTGGLELQPQHF. CDR3 DNA: TGTGCCACCCGAACAGGGGGCCTCGAGCTTCAGCCCCAGCATTTT.

The chain links TRBV6-2 or TRBV6-3 to TRBJ2-1, with no clear D. Germline values: CDR1 MNHEY, CDR2 SVGEGT. The V end lost 5 bases, the J end lost 10 bases, and 9 bases lay between the germline ends. The CDR3 extends over 11 amino acids. This chain's CDR3 is CASSPALEQFF. In nucleotides, the CDR3 is TGTGCCAGCAGTCCGGCCTTAGAGCAGTTCTTC.

The chain joins TRBV5-1 to TRBJ2-1; no firm D call. In germline, CDR1 is SGHRS, CDR2 YFSETQ. CDR3 length: 14 residues. Trimming left V 4 bases short and J 7 bases short, with 15 bases between. This CDR3 reads CASSPEIVRNEQFF. The CDR3 DNA reads as TGCGCCAGCAGCCCTGAGATTGTTAGAAATGAGCAGTTCTTC.

V gene TRBV5-1 combines with J gene TRBJ2-1, with 8 bases lining up with TRBD2. Looked up from germline, CDR1 is SGHRS and CDR2 is YFSETQ. The junction had 10 bases not matched to a gene; V was cut back by 2 bases and J by 0 bases. CDR3 length: 18 amino acids. The CDR3 spells CASSFPSGSTPSYNEQFF. The DNA for the CDR3 is TGCGCCAGCAGCTTTCCCAGCGGGAGCACCCCCTCCTACAATGAGCAGTTCTTC. Looking up the rest from reference TRBV5-1 and TRBJ2-1 gives the full variable domain: KAGVTQTPRYLIKTRGQQVTLSCSPISGHRSVSWYQQTPGQGLQFLFEYFSETQRNKGNFPGRFSGRQFSNSRSEMNVSTLELGDSALYLCASSFPSGSTPSYNEQFFGPGTRLTVL.

This clonotype has a handful of counts. V and J are TRBV15 and TRBJ1-2; no definite D call. The ends were cut back, 4 bases at V and 4 bases at J, with 13 bases in the middle. From germline, CDR1 is LNHNV and CDR2 YYDKDF (reference sequence). This CDR3 has 14 residues. The CDR3 DNA reads as TGTGCCACCAGCACCGGGAGGAGAAGCTATGGCTACACCTTC. It encodes CATSTGRRSYGYTF.

The chain employs TRBV6-1 and TRBJ1-4; TRBD1 agrees at 9 bases. V lost 6 bases to trimming and J lost 6 bases; unmatched junction nucleotides: 8. Germline loops: CDR1 MNHNS, CDR2 SASEGT. This CDR3 has 15 residues. The CDR3, as DNA: TGTGCCAGCAGCCCCCGGGACAGGGCTCATGAAAAACTGTTTTTT. Translation gives CASSPRDRAHEKLFF.